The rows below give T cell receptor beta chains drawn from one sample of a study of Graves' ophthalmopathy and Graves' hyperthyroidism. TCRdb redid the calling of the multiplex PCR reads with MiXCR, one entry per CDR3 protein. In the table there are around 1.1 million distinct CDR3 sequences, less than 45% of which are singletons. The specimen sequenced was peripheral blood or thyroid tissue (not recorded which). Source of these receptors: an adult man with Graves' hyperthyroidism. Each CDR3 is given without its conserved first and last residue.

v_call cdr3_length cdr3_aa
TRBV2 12 ASSEEQGNQPQH
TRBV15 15 ATSRERFGTGTYEQY
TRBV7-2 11 ASSLVDSHGYT
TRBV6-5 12 ASSYSTASHGYT
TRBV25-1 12 ASSLSGEDSPLH
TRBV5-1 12 ASSSGTAKETQY
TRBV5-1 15 ASSHQTLQGWTYEQY
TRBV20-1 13 SAPVPGTAPYEQY
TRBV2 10 ASSERLAEQY
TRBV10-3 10 AISEFQDTQY
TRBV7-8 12 ASSPSRTGTGYT
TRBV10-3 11 ASDRTSSYEQY
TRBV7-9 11 ANSFFGSETQY
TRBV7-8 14 ASSLGVDSVNQPQH
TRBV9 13 ASNQGGSMNTEAF
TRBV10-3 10 ASDNSDTEAF
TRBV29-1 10 SVARTGFGYT
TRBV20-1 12 SARGLRTNSPLH
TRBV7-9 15 ASRPSSEDGMNTEAF
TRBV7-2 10 ASSFETGTQY
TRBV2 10 ASSSGTQTEY
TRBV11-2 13 ASSFSRGANTEAF
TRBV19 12 ASRNRDRGQPQH
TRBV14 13 ASSRVWDSKETQY
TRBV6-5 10 ASSDDAETQY
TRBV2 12 ASTKEIGGASYT
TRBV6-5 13 ASRMMGTGSTEAF
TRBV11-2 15 ASSRGTSGSGQETQY
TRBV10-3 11 AIKRDLQETQY
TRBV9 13 ASSGGAGGYQPQH
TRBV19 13 ASSTQLAAGYEQY
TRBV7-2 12 ASSLRRLAVEQY
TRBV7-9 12 ASSGGQGLFGYT
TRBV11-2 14 ASSLRVGGFGTEAF
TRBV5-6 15 ASSLVVTDTGGGELF
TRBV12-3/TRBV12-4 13 ASRRDRENTGELF
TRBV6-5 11 ASSDEGARGYT
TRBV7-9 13 ASSQDSEFGAEAF
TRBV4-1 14 ASSQAGTGSSYEQY
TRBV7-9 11 ASSKRGGSEQF
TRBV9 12 ASSTGQGGAEAF
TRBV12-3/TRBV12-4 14 ASSPRTSGVTDTQY